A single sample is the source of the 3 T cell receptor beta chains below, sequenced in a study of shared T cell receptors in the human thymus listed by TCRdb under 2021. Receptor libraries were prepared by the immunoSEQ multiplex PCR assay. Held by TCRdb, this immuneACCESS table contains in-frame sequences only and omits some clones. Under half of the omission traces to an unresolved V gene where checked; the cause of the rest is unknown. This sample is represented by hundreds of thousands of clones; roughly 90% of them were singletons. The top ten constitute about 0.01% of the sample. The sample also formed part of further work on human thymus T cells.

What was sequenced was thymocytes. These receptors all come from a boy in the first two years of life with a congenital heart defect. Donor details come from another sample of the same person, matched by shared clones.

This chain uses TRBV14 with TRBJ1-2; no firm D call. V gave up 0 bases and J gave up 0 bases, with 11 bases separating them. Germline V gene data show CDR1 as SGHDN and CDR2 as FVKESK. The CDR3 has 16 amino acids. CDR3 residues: CASSQEAAGPNYGYTF. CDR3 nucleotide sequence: TGTGCCAGCAGCCAAGAGGCGGCCGGCCCTAACTATGGCTACACCTTC.

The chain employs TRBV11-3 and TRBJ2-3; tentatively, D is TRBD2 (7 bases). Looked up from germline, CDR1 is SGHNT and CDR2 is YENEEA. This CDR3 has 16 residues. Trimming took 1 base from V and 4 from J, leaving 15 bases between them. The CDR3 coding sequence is TGTGCCAGCAGCTTAGTGCGTGGGAGGGGGGCAGATACGCAGTATTTT. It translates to CASSLVRGRGADTQYF.

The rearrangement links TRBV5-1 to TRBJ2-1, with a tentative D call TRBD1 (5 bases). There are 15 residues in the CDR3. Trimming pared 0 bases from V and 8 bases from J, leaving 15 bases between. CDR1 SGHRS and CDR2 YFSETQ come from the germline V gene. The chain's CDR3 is CASSLVQAGKDEQFF. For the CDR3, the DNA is TGCGCCAGCAGCTTGGTACAGGCTGGTAAGGATGAGCAGTTCTTC. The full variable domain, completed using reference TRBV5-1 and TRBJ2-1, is KAGVTQTPRYLIKTRGQQVTLSCSPISGHRSVSWYQQTPGQGLQFLFEYFSETQRNKGNFPGRFSGRQFSNSRSEMNVSTLELGDSALYLCASSLVQAGKDEQFFGPGTRLTVL.